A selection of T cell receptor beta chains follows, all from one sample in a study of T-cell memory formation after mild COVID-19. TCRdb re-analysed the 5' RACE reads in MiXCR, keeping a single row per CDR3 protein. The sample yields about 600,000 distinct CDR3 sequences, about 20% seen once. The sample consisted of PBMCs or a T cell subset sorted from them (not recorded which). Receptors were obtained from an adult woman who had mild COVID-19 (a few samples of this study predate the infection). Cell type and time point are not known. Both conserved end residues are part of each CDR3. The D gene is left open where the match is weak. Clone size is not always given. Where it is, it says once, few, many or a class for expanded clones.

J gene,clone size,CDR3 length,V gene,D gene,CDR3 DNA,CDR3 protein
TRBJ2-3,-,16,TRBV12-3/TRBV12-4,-,TGTGCCAGCAGTTTTCGGGGAGCGACTAGCACAGATACGCAGTATTTT,CASSFRGATSTDTQYF
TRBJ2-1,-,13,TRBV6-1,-,TGTGCCAGCAGTGTCCGACTAGACGATGAGCAGTTCTTC,CASSVRLDDEQFF
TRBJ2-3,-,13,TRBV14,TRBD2,TGTGCCAGCAGCCGCTGGGGGGGAGAAACGCAGTATTTT,CASSRWGGETQYF
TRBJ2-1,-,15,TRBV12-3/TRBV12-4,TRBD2,TGTGCCAGCAGTTACCTAGCGGGAGTCTTCAATGAGCAGTTCTTC,CASSYLAGVFNEQFF
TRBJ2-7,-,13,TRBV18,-,TGTGCCAGCTCACCACCAGACCCCTACGAGCAGTACTTC,CASSPPDPYEQYF
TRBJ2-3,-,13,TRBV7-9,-,TGTGCCAGCAGCCGTACCCAAGTGGATACGCAGTATTTT,CASSRTQVDTQYF
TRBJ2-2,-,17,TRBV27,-,TGTGCCAGCAGTTTCGGTGCGGGGTTACTAAACACCGGGGAGCTGTTTTTT,CASSFGAGLLNTGELFF
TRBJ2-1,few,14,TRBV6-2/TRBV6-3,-,TGTGCCAGCAGTTACGATGCGAACTACAATGAGCAGTTCTTC,CASSYDANYNEQFF
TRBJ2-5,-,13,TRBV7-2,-,TGTGCCAGCAGCGCCGGGACGGTGGAGACCCAGTACTTC,CASSAGTVETQYF
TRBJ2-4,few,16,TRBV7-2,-,TGTGCCAGCAGCTTAGCGGGCAGGGGGGTCAAAAACATTCAGTACTTC,CASSLAGRGVKNIQYF
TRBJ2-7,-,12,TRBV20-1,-,TGCAGTGCTAGCCTTAGCTCCTACGAGCAGTACTTC,CSASLSSYEQYF
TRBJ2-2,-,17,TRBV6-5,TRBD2,TGTGCCAGCAGTTACGGACCGGGACTAGAGGCCACCGGGGAGCTGTTTTTT,CASSYGPGLEATGELFF
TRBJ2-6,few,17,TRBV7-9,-,TGTGCCAGAGGACACGTCGACCCTAGCTCTGGGGCCAACGTCCTGACTTTC,CARGHVDPSSGANVLTF
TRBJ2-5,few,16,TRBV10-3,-,TGTGCCATCGGTCGAGGGCGCGGAGGGGGAGGAGAGACCCAGTACTTC,CAIGRGRGGGGETQYF
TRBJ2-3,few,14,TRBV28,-,TGTGCCAGCACCCTACGCCGGGGGCCAGATACGCAGTATTTT,CASTLRRGPDTQYF
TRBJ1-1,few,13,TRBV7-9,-,TGTGCCAGCAGCTTTCGTTATTCCCCTGAAGCTTTCTTT,CASSFRYSPEAFF
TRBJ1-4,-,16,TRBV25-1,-,TGTGCCAGCAGTCAACATCTCCCGCGCTCTAGTGAAAAACTGTTTTTT,CASSQHLPRSSEKLFF
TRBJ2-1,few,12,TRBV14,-,TGTGCCAGCAGGACTGCCGACAATGAGCAGTTCTTC,CASRTADNEQFF
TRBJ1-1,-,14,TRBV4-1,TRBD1,TGCGCCAGCAGCCTCGGACAGGGAATCTCTGAAGCTTTCTTT,CASSLGQGISEAFF
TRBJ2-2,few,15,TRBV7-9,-,TGTGCCAGCATAAAATGGGATTCGAACACCGGGGAGCTGTTTTTT,CASIKWDSNTGELFF
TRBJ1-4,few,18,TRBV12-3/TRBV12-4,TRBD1,TGTGCCAGCAGTCCGTATGGGACAGGGGTTGTGGCTAATGAAAAACTGTTTTTT,CASSPYGTGVVANEKLFF
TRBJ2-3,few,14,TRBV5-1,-,TGCGCCAGCAGCACAATCACGGGCCCAGATACGCAGTATTTT,CASSTITGPDTQYF
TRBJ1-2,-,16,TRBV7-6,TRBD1,TGTGCCAGCAGCTTAGGGGACAGGGTGTTTAAGTCTGGCTACACCTTC,CASSLGDRVFKSGYTF
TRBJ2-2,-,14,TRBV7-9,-,TGTGCCACCCCCACCTCGACAGTTACCGGGGAGCTGTTTTTT,CATPTSTVTGELFF
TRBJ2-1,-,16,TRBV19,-,TGTGCCAGTAGTATAGCAAAGACAGACCCCTACAATGAGCAGTTCTTC,CASSIAKTDPYNEQFF
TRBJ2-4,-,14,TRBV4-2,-,TGTGCCAGCAGCCAAGATTTGACGAAAAACATTCAGTACTTC,CASSQDLTKNIQYF
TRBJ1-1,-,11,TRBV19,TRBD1,TGTGCCACCTCGGACAGGGCTGAAGCTTTCTTT,CATSDRAEAFF
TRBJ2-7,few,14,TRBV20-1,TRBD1,TGCAGTGCCCCCGCGCGACAGGGAGCGGCCGAGCAGTACTTC,CSAPARQGAAEQYF
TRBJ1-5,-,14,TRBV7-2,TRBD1,TGTGCCAGCAGCTTTGGACAGGGCACTCAGCCCCAGCATTTT,CASSFGQGTQPQHF
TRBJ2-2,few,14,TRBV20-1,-,TGCAGTGCTAGTTCGCAGGGGAGCACCGGGGAGCTGTTTTTT,CSASSQGSTGELFF
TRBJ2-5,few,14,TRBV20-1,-,TGCAGTACAACAGGGAGAACGGGGGAGGAGACCCAGTACTTC,CSTTGRTGEETQYF
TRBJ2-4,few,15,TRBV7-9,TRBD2,TGTGCCAGCAGCGTGGCGGGAGGGCCTTTCAACATTCAGTACTTC,CASSVAGGPFNIQYF
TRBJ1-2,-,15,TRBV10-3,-,TGTGCCATCGCGGGTCCTTCTGGGGGGCCGTATGGCTACACCTTC,CAIAGPSGGPYGYTF
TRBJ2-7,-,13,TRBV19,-,TGTGCCAGTAGTATCGTGGTGTCCTACGAGCAGTACTTC,CASSIVVSYEQYF
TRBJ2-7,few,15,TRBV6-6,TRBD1,TGTGCCAGCAACAAGTACCGGGACAGGCCCTACGAGCAGTACTTC,CASNKYRDRPYEQYF
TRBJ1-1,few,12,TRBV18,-,TGTGCCAGCTCACCGGGGAAGACTGAAGCTTTCTTT,CASSPGKTEAFF
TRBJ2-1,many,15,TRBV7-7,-,TGTGCTAGCAGCCCAGTCGGGGGTTCCTACAATGAGCAGTTCTTC,CASSPVGGSYNEQFF
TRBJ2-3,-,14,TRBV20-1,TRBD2,TGCAGTGCTCCAAGACTAGCGGTCACAGATACGCAGTATTTT,CSAPRLAVTDTQYF
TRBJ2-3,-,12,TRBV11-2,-,TGTGCCAGCAGCTCAGGGGGGTGGACGCAGTATTTT,CASSSGGWTQYF
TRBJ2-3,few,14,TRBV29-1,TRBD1,TGCAGCGTGGGTCGACAGGGGCAGACAGATACGCAGTATTTT,CSVGRQGQTDTQYF
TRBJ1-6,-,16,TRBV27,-,TGTGCCAGCCACCGGGGGGGGGGCGTCTCGTATTCACCCCTCCACTTT,CASHRGGGVSYSPLHF
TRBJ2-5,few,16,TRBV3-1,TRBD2,TGTGCCAGCAGCTCTCTGGGGGGGTTAGCGGGAGAGACCCAGTACTTC,CASSSLGGLAGETQYF
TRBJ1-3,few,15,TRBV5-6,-,TGTGCCAGCAGCTTGTACGGCGCTTCTGGAAACACCATATATTTT,CASSLYGASGNTIYF
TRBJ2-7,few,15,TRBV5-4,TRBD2,TGTGCCAGCCGAGAGGGACTAGCGGGAGTCTACGAGCAGTACTTC,CASREGLAGVYEQYF